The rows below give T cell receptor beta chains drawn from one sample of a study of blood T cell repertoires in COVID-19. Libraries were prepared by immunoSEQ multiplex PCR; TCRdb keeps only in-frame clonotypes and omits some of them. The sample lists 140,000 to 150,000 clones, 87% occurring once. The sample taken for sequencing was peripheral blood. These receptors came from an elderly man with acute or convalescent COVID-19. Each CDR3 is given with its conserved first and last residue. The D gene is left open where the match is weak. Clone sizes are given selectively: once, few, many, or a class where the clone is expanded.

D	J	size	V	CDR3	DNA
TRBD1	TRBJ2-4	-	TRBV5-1	CASSAMTGKANIQYF	TGCGCCAGCAGCGCCATGACAGGGAAAGCCAACATTCAGTACTTC
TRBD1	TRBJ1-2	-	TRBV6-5	CASSYVTGDGYTF	TGTGCCAGCAGTTACGTTACAGGGGATGGCTACACCTTC
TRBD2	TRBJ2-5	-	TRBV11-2	CASSAGLIAGIQETQYF	TGTGCCAGCAGCGCCGGACTAATAGCGGGGATACAAGAGACCCAGTACTTC
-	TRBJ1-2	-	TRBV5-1	CASSLDGIGGYTF	TGCGCCAGCAGCTTGGACGGGATTGGTGGCTACACCTTC
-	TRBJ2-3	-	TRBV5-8	CASSLDSAKGADTQYF	TGTGCCAGCAGCTTAGACTCCGCAAAAGGAGCAGATACGCAGTATTTT
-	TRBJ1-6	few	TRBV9	CASSVGGGGGSPLHF	TGTGCCAGCAGCGTAGGGGGGGGCGGCGGTTCACCCCTCCACTTT
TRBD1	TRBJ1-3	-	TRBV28	CASSVWGQGAQKVSGNTIYF	TGTGCCAGCAGTGTGTGGGGACAGGGGGCTCAAAAAGTATCTGGAAACACCATATATTTT
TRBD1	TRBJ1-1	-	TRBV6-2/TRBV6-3	CASSRQGALTEAFF	TGTGCCAGCAGCAGACAGGGGGCGCTTACTGAAGCTTTCTTT
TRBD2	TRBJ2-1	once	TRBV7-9	CASSLAGAYEQFF	TGTGCCAGCAGCCTAGCGGGAGCGTACGAGCAGTTCTTC
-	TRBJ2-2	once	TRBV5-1	CASSLGDSVTGELFF	TGCGCCAGCAGCTTGGGTGACTCCGTAACCGGGGAGCTGTTTTTT
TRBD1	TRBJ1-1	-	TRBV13	CASSLRQGNTEAFF	TGTGCCAGCAGCTTAAGACAGGGGAACACTGAAGCTTTCTTT
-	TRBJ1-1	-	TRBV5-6	CASSLALGGNTEAFF	TGTGCCAGCAGCTTGGCCTTAGGGGGGAACACTGAAGCTTTCTTT
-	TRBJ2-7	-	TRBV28	CASSLSFNEQYF	TGTGCCAGCAGTTTGAGTTTTAACGAGCAGTACTTC
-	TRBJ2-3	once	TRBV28	CASSRAGSDTQYF	TGTGCCAGCTCTAGGGCAGGGTCAGATACGCAGTATTTT
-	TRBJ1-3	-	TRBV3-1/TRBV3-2	CASSQPLTGHIYF	TGTGCCAGCAGCCAACCGTTGACAGGTCACATATATTTT
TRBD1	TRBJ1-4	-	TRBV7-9	CASSSGQTGTNEKLFF	TGTGCCAGCAGCTCGGGACAGACAGGGACTAATGAAAAACTGTTTTTT
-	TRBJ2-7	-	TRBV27	CASSLELPYEQYF	TGTGCCAGCAGTTTAGAGCTACCTTACGAGCAGTACTTC
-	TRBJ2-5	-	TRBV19	CASSIGQGLETQYF	TGTGCCAGTAGTATAGGTCAGGGGCTGGAGACCCAGTACTTC
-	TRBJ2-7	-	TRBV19	CASSIRGRNTYEQYF	TGTGCCAGTAGTATCCGGGGTCGGAACACCTACGAGCAGTACTTC
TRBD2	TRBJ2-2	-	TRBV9	CASSVGGLAGGPGELFF	TGTGCCAGCAGCGTAGGCGGGCTAGCGGGGGGGCCCGGGGAGCTGTTTTTT
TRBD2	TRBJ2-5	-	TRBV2	CASRLGFAGGPVTETQYF	TGTGCCAGCCGTCTCGGGTTCGCGGGGGGGCCGGTCACAGAGACCCAGTACTTC